A single sample is the source of the 8 T cell receptor beta chains below, sequenced in a study of blood T cell repertoires in COVID-19. The assay was immunoSEQ multiplex PCR, and TCRdb's table has in-frame clones only and misses some. This table holds about 270,000 clones, less than 90% found once. What was sequenced was PBMCs or T cells enriched from blood (not recorded which). These receptors originate from a woman in her forties or fifties who had recovered from COVID-19.

This chain links TRBV5-1 with TRBJ2-1, with TRBD1 matching over 7 bases. Germline CDR1 and CDR2: SGHRS and YFSETQ. The V gene end was trimmed by 5 bases and the J gene end by 2 bases; junction bases not matched to a gene: 7. This CDR3 has 15 amino acids. For the CDR3, the DNA is TGCGCCAGCAGGGAAGAGGGGGCCCCCTACAATGAGCAGTTCTTC. This translates into CASREEGAPYNEQFF.

The chain couples TRBV6-5 to TRBJ1-5, with a tentative D call TRBD1 (6 bases). The CDR3 runs to 14 residues. Germline V gene lookup returns CDR1 MNHEY and CDR2 SVGAGI. The V end was cut by 4 bases, the J end by 7 bases, with 14 bases between. The CDR3 DNA is TGTGCCAGCAGTTCTACAGGGACCTACCAGCCCCAGCATTTT. This sequence encodes CASSSTGTYQPQHF.

The chain employs TRBV4-2 and TRBJ1-2; D remains ambiguous. V was trimmed by 0 bases and J by 3 bases, leaving 5 bases between them. The CDR3 is made up of 13 amino acids. Germline V gene data show CDR1 as LGHNA and CDR2 as YNFKEQ. Here the CDR3 reads CASSQDIHYGYTF. The CDR3 region has the DNA TGTGCCAGCAGCCAAGATATCCACTATGGCTACACCTTC.

The chain has TRBV5-5 and TRBJ1-5; D remains ambiguous. The CDR3 sequence is 15 residues long. Germline CDR1 reads SGHKS; CDR2 reads YYEKEE (reference sequence). Deletions cut 1 base from V and 1 base from J, with 9 bases between. CDR3 sequence reads: CASSLQVSSNQPQHF. The CDR3 nucleotides are TGTGCCAGCAGCTTGCAGGTCTCGAGCAATCAGCCCCAGCATTTT.

This sequence joins TRBV4-3 and TRBJ2-1; 7 bases align to TRBD2. The CDR3 covers 17 residues. CDR1 and CDR2 (germline): LGHNA, YSLEER. The V and J ends lost 0 bases and 9 bases, in that order; junction bases with no gene match: 14. The CDR3 DNA reads as TGCGCCAGCAGCCAAGATCGGGCGGTTTACACGGGGGGTGAGCAGTTCTTC. Protein: CASSQDRAVYTGGEQFF.

This clone was found once. The V call is TRBV15, the J call TRBJ1-4; the D gene is possibly TRBD1 (5 bases). Germline V gives CDR1 LNHNV, CDR2 YYDKDF (reference sequence). The CDR3 runs to 14 residues. Trimming pared 1 base from V and 7 bases from J, leaving 10 bases between. The CDR3 DNA is TGTGCCACCAGCAGAGGCGGGGGGAGTGAAAAACTGTTTTTT. It encodes CATSRGGGSEKLFF.

The chain recombines TRBV19 with TRBJ1-6; the D is unclear. CDR1 is LNHDA and CDR2 is SQIVND in the germline V gene (reference sequence). CDR3 length: 14 residues. The V end lost 5 bases, the J end lost 5 bases, and 10 bases lay between the germline ends. The CDR3 spells CASSLARDNSPLHF. In nucleotides, the CDR3 is TGTGCCAGTAGTCTCGCGCGGGATAATTCACCCCTCCACTTT. Using reference TRBV19 and TRBJ1-6 for the parts outside the CDR3, the full variable domain is DGGITQSPKYLFRKEGQNVTLSCEQNLNHDAMYWYRQDPGQGLRLIYYSQIVNDFQKGDIAEGYSVSREKKESFPLTVTSAQKNPTAFYLCASSLARDNSPLHFGNGTRLTVT.

The rearrangement links TRBV4-3 to TRBJ2-2, with 9 nucleotides matching TRBD1. V lost 0 bases and J lost 6; bases outside the gene matches: 17. From germline, CDR1 is LGHNA and CDR2 YSLEER. CDR3 size: 20 residues. The CDR3 sequence is CASSQEMRTGDLGRPGELFF. Here the CDR3 DNA reads TGCGCCAGCAGCCAAGAGATGAGGACAGGGGATTTGGGAAGACCCGGGGAGCTGTTTTTT.